Shown below are 31 T cell receptor beta chains from a single sample sequenced in a study of T cells in Graves' hyperthyroidism and ophthalmopathy. Amplified TCR beta CDR3 regions derived from RNA transcripts. In the first-round RT-PCR of the TCR CDR3, the HTBI primer set was used. TCRdb recomputed calls from the multiplex PCR reads with MiXCR, one row per CDR3 protein. Among about 530,000 distinct CDR3 sequences listed, 17% were seen once. Sequencing was done on a sample of blood. The receptors stem from a woman between 18 and 30 years old with Graves' ophthalmopathy.

This clonotype was observed at least ten times. The rearrangement joins TRBV20-1 to TRBJ2-7; D may be TRBD1 (6 bases). Germline-derived CDR1 and CDR2 are DFQATT and SNEGSKA (reference sequence). This CDR3 comprises 13 residues. Trimming left V 5 bases short and J 2 bases short, with 13 bases between. The CDR3 sequence is CSAAPGHTYEQYF. The CDR3 DNA sequence: TGCAGTGCTGCACCGGGACATACCTACGAGCAGTACTTC.

This clonotype turned up a few times. J is TRBJ2-3 and V is TRBV10-3, with D uncertain. The germline V gene has CDR1 ENHRY and CDR2 SYGVKD. Trimming took 7 bases from V and 1 from J, leaving 12 bases between them. This CDR3 contains 14 residues. In nucleotides, the CDR3 is TGTGCCATCACTTTAGACCCGGGCACAGATACGCAGTATTTT. Translating it yields CAITLDPGTDTQYF.

Only a few counts were recorded for this clonotype. CDR3 nucleotides: TGTGCCAGCAGTCGAGGGGGCGTGTATGAGCAGTTCTTC. It yields the protein CASSRGGVYEQFF. The chain has TRBV27 and TRBJ2-1; the match to TRBD1 covers 7 bases. The CDR3 sequence is 13 residues long. Germline V gene lookup returns CDR1 MNHEY and CDR2 SMNVEV (reference sequence). The J segment lost 8 bases and the V segment lost 5 bases, leaving 6 bases of the junction unmatched.

This clonotype was detected ten times or more. The rearrangement uses TRBV2 and TRBJ1-1; TRBD1 aligns across 10 bases. Germline CDR1 and CDR2: SNHLY and FYNNEI. There are 17 residues in the CDR3. V shed 6 bases and J 2 bases; nucleotides not matched to a gene: 12. CDR3 coding DNA: TGTGCCAGCAGAGCGTCCCGGGACAGGGGCTTCAACACTGAAGCTTTCTTT. As protein: CASRASRDRGFNTEAFF.

The chain links TRBV5-4 to TRBJ2-1; 8 bases map to TRBD2. Germline-derived CDR1 and CDR2 are SGHNT and YYREEE (reference sequence). V gave up 6 bases and J gave up 6 bases; unmatched junction bases: 8. The CDR3 is made up of 14 amino acids. The CDR3 DNA follows: TGTGCCAGCATGAGCGGGGGCGAACTCAATGAGCAGTTCTTC. It encodes CASMSGGELNEQFF.

V gene TRBV7-2 combines with J gene TRBJ1-5; D is ambiguous. Per germline, CDR1 SGHTA and CDR2 FQGNSA. The germline V and J ends were trimmed by 5 bases and 7 bases, with 18 bases remaining between them. The CDR3 consists of 15 residues. The chain's CDR3 is CASSPPGGSRQPQHF. The CDR3 DNA sequence: TGTGCCAGCAGCCCCCCGGGAGGGAGCAGGCAGCCCCAGCATTTT.

This clonotype came up a few times. Possible read error: a much larger clone is one base away. The genes are TRBV28 and TRBJ1-1; D is possibly TRBD1 (6 bases). Per the germline V gene, CDR1 is MDHEN and CDR2 is SYDVKM. This CDR3 is built from 13 residues. V was shortened by 8 bases and J by 1 base, with 11 bases between the two germline ends. The CDR3 is CASRSQGNTEAFF. Here the CDR3 DNA reads TGTGCCAGCCGTTCACAGGGGAACACTGAAGCTTTCTTT.

This clonotype has a count of ten or more. The gene calls are TRBV18 and TRBJ2-7; weak D call: TRBD1 (6 bases). CDR3 length: 11 residues. The germline V and J ends were trimmed by 5 bases and 9 bases, with 11 bases remaining between them. In germline, CDR1 is KGHSH, CDR2 LQKENI. DNA of the CDR3: TGTGCCAGCTCATTGGGGGCTGGGCAGTACTTC. Its protein is CASSLGAGQYF.

This clonotype was seen many times. The chain combines TRBV28 with TRBJ1-3, with D unresolved. The CDR3 spans 16 residues. Germline V gene sequence: CDR1 MDHEN, CDR2 SYDVKM. Trimming pared 2 bases from V and 0 bases from J, leaving 11 bases between. CDR3: CASSLLDEFSGNTIYF. CDR3 DNA sequence: TGTGCCAGCAGTTTACTGGACGAATTCTCTGGAAACACCATATATTTT.

This clonotype was seen a few times. The chain links TRBV6-1 to TRBJ1-1; 7 bases line up with TRBD1. V dropped 6 bases and J dropped 5; count of bases not matched to a gene: 15. Germline CDR1 MNHNS, CDR2 SASEGT. CDR3 size: 16 residues. The CDR3 spells CASRLGTEAPWTEAFF. The CDR3 nucleotides are TGTGCCAGCAGACTAGGGACAGAGGCACCGTGGACTGAAGCTTTCTTT.

As for this clonotype: A much larger clonotype is one base distant, so this may be a read error. The V gene is TRBV27, the J gene TRBJ2-7, with 8 bases that match TRBD1. The V gene's germline CDR1 is MNHEY and CDR2 SMNVEV (reference sequence). Trimming at V came to 5 bases and at J to 4 bases, leaving 7 bases not matched to a gene. This CDR3 is 14 amino acids long. The DNA of the CDR3 is TGTGCCAGCAGTCCCGGGACAGGAAAATACGAGCAGTACTTC. Its translation is CASSPGTGKYEQYF.

The V gene is TRBV10-3, the J gene TRBJ1-1; no definite D call. Trimming pared 6 bases from V and 4 bases from J, leaving 21 bases between. The germline V gene has CDR1 ENHRY and CDR2 SYGVKD. This CDR3 has 16 residues. The CDR3: CAISKEEQPIGTEAFF. The CDR3 nucleotides read TGTGCCATCAGCAAAGAGGAACAGCCGATCGGCACTGAAGCTTTCTTT.

This clonotype is a singleton in its sample. One base away lies a much larger clone, so this may be a sequencing read error. The CDR3 region is CASSLTRLSYEQYF. DNA of the CDR3: TGTGCCAGCAGTCTAACACGGTTGTCCTACGAGCAGTACTTC. The genes are TRBV28 and TRBJ2-7; no clear D. The CDR3 covers 14 residues. Germline V CDR1 and CDR2: MDHEN, SYDVKM. V was shortened by 5 bases and J by 1 base, with 12 bases between the two germline ends.

This clonotype was seen a few times. The rearrangement links TRBV20-1 to TRBJ2-7; 8 bases line up with TRBD2. Germline-derived CDR1 and CDR2 are DFQATT and SNEGSKA (reference sequence). V lost 5 bases, J lost 2 bases, and 5 bases stayed unmatched. This CDR3 is built from 13 residues. CDR3 sequence reads: CSARGGKPYEQYF. The CDR3 nucleotides read TGCAGTGCTCGGGGGGGGAAACCCTACGAGCAGTACTTC.

This clonotype was found many times. The CDR3 reads CASSPRNTGELFF. CDR3 DNA: TGTGCCAGCAGCCCCAGAAACACCGGGGAGCTGTTTTTT. J is TRBJ2-2 and V is TRBV7-8, with no clear D. Trimming removed 5 bases at V and 2 bases at J, with 6 bases between. This CDR3 is 13 amino acids long. Germline V gives CDR1 SGHVS, CDR2 FQNEAQ.

This clonotype was picked up many times. The genes are TRBV7-8 and TRBJ1-2; tentative D call: TRBD1 (6 bases). CDR1 and CDR2 (germline): SGHVS, FQNEAQ. V was shortened by 1 base and J by 8 bases, with 14 bases between the two germline ends. The CDR3 consists of 14 residues. CDR3 amino acids: CASSLGSGEIGYTF. DNA of the CDR3: TGTGCCAGCAGCTTAGGATCAGGGGAAATAGGCTACACCTTC.

Ten or more counts support this clonotype. This chain links TRBV28 with TRBJ2-3; 9 nucleotides line up with TRBD2. The V segment lost 6 bases and the J segment 1 base; nucleotides outside the gene matches: 8. Looked up from germline, CDR1 is MDHEN and CDR2 is SYDVKM. The CDR3 is made up of 16 amino acids. The CDR3: CASRVWASGGTDTQYF. CDR3 bases: TGTGCCAGCAGAGTGTGGGCTAGCGGGGGCACAGATACGCAGTATTTT.

Many counts were recorded for this clonotype. The chain couples TRBV28 to TRBJ2-5, with 8 bases matching TRBD2. CDR1 is MDHEN and CDR2 is SYDVKM in the germline V gene. The CDR3 is 13 residues long. The ends lost 9 bases at V and 7 bases at J; junction bases unmatched: 10. The CDR3 nucleotides are TGTGCCAGTTCACCGCACGGGGGGGCGACCCAGTACTTC. Amino acids: CASSPHGGATQYF.

This clonotype was counted at least ten times. This CDR3 reads CASSFGVGNTEAFF. The CDR3 nucleotides read TGTGCCAGCAGCTTTGGGGTGGGGAACACTGAAGCTTTCTTT. The chain recombines TRBV13 with TRBJ1-1, with no clear D. Germline values: CDR1 PRHDT, CDR2 FYEKMQ (reference sequence). V lost 3 bases and J 1 base, leaving 9 bases between the germline ends. The CDR3 sequence is 14 residues long. The full variable domain, in which reference TRBV13 and TRBJ1-1 provide the parts outside the CDR3, is AAGVIQSPRHLIKEKRETATLKCYPIPRHDTVYWYQQGPGQDPQFLISFYEKMQSDKGSIPDRFSAQQFSDYHSELNMSSLELGDSALYFCASSFGVGNTEAFFGQGTRLTVV.

The sample holds many counts of this clonotype. This rearrangement joins TRBV28 to TRBJ1-5; unclear D gene. Trimming left V 5 bases short and J 2 bases short, with 7 bases between. This CDR3 spans 13 amino acids. The germline V gene has CDR1 MDHEN and CDR2 SYDVKM. CDR3 in DNA: TGTGCCAGCAGTGCAGCTGGCAATCAGCCCCAGCATTTT. Amino acids: CASSAAGNQPQHF.

The sample holds many counts of this clonotype. This rearrangement joins TRBV29-1 to TRBJ2-7; 14 bases align to TRBD2. Germline values: CDR1 SQVTM, CDR2 ANQGSEA. The CDR3 is 12 amino acids. The V and J ends lost 6 bases and 7 bases, in that order; junction bases with no gene match: 2. The CDR3 protein is CSVRTSGREQYF. For the CDR3, the DNA is TGCAGCGTCCGGACTAGCGGGAGGGAGCAGTACTTC.

The J gene is TRBJ1-4, the V gene TRBV7-9; maybe TRBD1 (5 bases). CDR3 length: 14 residues. Germline CDR1 reads SEHNR; CDR2 reads FQNEAQ (reference sequence). Trimming cost V 5 bases and J 1 base, with 8 bases left between them. CDR3 region: CASSLTETNEKLFF. The CDR3 nucleotides are TGTGCCAGCAGCCTGACAGAAACTAATGAAAAACTGTTTTTT.

This chain connects TRBV18 to TRBJ2-1, with D possibly matching TRBD1 (6 bases). The V gene lost 2 bases and the J gene lost 6 bases, with 11 bases spanning the gap. Germline lookup yields CDR1 KGHSH and CDR2 LQKENI. The CDR3 is made up of 14 amino acids. CDR3 amino acids: CASSPKSGANEQFF. The CDR3 DNA reads TGTGCCAGCTCACCAAAATCAGGGGCCAATGAGCAGTTCTTC.

This clonotype was counted many times. V and J are TRBV5-1 and TRBJ2-1; D not certain. CDR1 and CDR2 from the germline V gene are SGHRS and YFSETQ. The CDR3 is made up of 14 amino acids. V lost 6 bases and J 7 bases, leaving 17 bases between the germline ends. In DNA form, the CDR3 reads TGCGCCAGCACTTCGGGTCTTCCCGGGAATGAGCAGTTCTTC. Its translation is CASTSGLPGNEQFF.

Regarding this clonotype: This may come from a read error, since a much larger clone is one base off. The rearrangement links TRBV2 to TRBJ2-1; D may be TRBD1 (5 bases). The J call could be wrong; TRBJ2-7 is a better fit for the DNA end. CDR1 is SNHLY and CDR2 is FYNNEI in the germline V gene. The length of the CDR3 is 13 residues. The CDR3 DNA reads TGTGCCAGCATGGCCAGGGTTGGCGATGAGCAGTACTTC. Translation: CASMARVGDEQYF.

The rearrangement joins TRBV6-5 to TRBJ2-1, with 11 bases matching TRBD2. V trimming: 0 bases; J trimming: 2 bases; junction bases outside the gene matches: 9. The V gene's germline CDR1 is MNHEY and CDR2 SVGAGI. This CDR3 is built from 19 residues. The CDR3 loop is CASSYSVRTSGPPYNEQFF. DNA for the CDR3: TGTGCCAGCAGTTACTCGGTTCGGACTAGCGGGCCTCCCTACAATGAGCAGTTCTTC.

The rearrangement uses TRBV30 and TRBJ2-3; 11 bases align to TRBD2. V shed 4 bases, J shed 2 bases, and the junction held 5 bases outside the gene matches. This CDR3 has 15 amino acids. Germline V CDR1 and CDR2: GTSNPN, SVGIG (reference sequence). CDR3 protein: CAWTGTSGLTDTQYF. CDR3 in DNA: TGTGCCTGGACCGGGACTAGCGGACTCACAGATACGCAGTATTTT.

This CDR3 is CASSRESGGGWGYTF. CDR3 nucleotide sequence: TGTGCCAGCAGCCGAGAGTCAGGGGGCGGATGGGGCTACACCTTC. V usage is TRBV3-1 and J usage is TRBJ1-2; TRBD1 aligns across 8 bases. Germline V gene data show CDR1 as LGHDT and CDR2 as YNNKEL (reference sequence). Unmatched junction bases numbered 12, after V lost 4 bases and J lost 8 bases. CDR3 length: 15 amino acids.

The chain employs TRBV27 and TRBJ2-7; the D call may be TRBD1 or TRBD2 (6 bases each). V lost 4 bases and J lost 1, with 11 bases in between. CDR1 and CDR2 (germline): MNHEY, SMNVEV (reference sequence). The CDR3 spans 14 residues. The DNA for the CDR3 is TGTGCCAGCAGTTGGGGGGACACTTCCTACGAGCAGTACTTC. Protein product: CASSWGDTSYEQYF.

V usage is TRBV28 and J usage is TRBJ1-4; possible D gene TRBD1, 5 bases. Germline V gene data show CDR1 as MDHEN and CDR2 as SYDVKM. CDR3 length: 14 residues. Between the trimmed V and J ends, which lost 9 bases and 8 bases, there was a span of 19 bases. The CDR3 region is CARLAGDPGEKLFF. The CDR3 DNA reads as TGTGCCAGACTAGCGGGGGATCCGGGGGAAAAACTGTTTTTT.

This clonotype has only a few counts. The chain links TRBV9 to TRBJ2-1; possible D gene TRBD2, 7 bases. V was shortened by 3 bases and J by 10 bases, with 11 bases between the two germline ends. The germline CDR1 and CDR2 sequences are SGDLS and YYNGEE. There are 12 residues in the CDR3. The CDR3 DNA sequence: TGTGCCAGCAGCGGGGGGCGGGGGGAGCAGTTCTTC. It specifies CASSGGRGEQFF.